These 30 T cell receptor beta chains originate from one sample sequenced in a study of blood T cell repertoires in COVID-19. Clones were sequenced by immunoSEQ multiplex PCR, and TCRdb holds only the in-frame ones, with some missing. The sample consists of approximately 240,000 clones, around 83% of them appearing once. Sequencing was done on a sample of peripheral blood. The receptors were sampled from a woman between 35 and 50 years old who had recovered from COVID-19.

The chain employs TRBV4-3 and TRBJ2-7; 7 bases fit TRBD1. The CDR3 length is 15 residues. V dropped 1 base and J dropped 4; count of bases not matched to a gene: 7. Germline V gives CDR1 LGHNA, CDR2 YSLEER. As DNA, the CDR3 is TGCGCCAGCAGCCAAGGGCAGGGGGTTGGTTACGAGCAGTACTTC. As protein: CASSQGQGVGYEQYF.

V is TRBV20-1 and J is TRBJ1-5; 7 bases agree with TRBD1. The CDR3 length is 15 residues. The V gene end was trimmed by 3 bases and the J gene end by 0 bases; junction bases not matched to a gene: 5. The germline CDR1 and CDR2 sequences are DFQATT and SNEGSKA (reference sequence). The CDR3 reads CSASLGQSSNQPQHF. The DNA for the CDR3 is TGCAGTGCTAGTTTGGGACAGTCTAGCAATCAGCCCCAGCATTTT.

V gene TRBV7-2 combines with J gene TRBJ2-3, with 7 bases fitting TRBD1. Germline V gene sequence: CDR1 SGHTA, CDR2 FQGNSA. Trimming removed 2 bases from V and 2 bases from J; junction bases left unmatched: 16. The CDR3 length is 19 residues. As DNA, the CDR3 is TGTGCCAGCAGCTTAAATCCCTGGGACAGCTATGTACACACAGATACGCAGTATTTT. The encoded protein is CASSLNPWDSYVHTDTQYF.

Only a few counts were recorded for this clone. V usage is TRBV7-8 and J usage is TRBJ1-5; D remains ambiguous. From germline, CDR1 is SGHVS and CDR2 FQNEAQ. Trimming cost V 1 base and J 9 bases, with 7 bases left between them. The CDR3 runs 12 residues. The CDR3 sequence: CASSLDRGPQHF. DNA of the CDR3: TGTGCCAGCAGCTTAGACCGGGGGCCCCAGCATTTT.

This chain joins TRBV6-5 and TRBJ1-5; tentatively, D is TRBD1 (5 bases). Germline values: CDR1 MNHEY, CDR2 SVGAGI. The CDR3 contains 14 residues. Deletions cut 7 bases from V and 6 bases from J, with 16 bases between. CDR3 coding DNA: TGTGCCAGCACTCACGGGGGAGCGAGTCAGCCCCAGCATTTT. Translation gives CASTHGGASQPQHF.

This clone has more than one count but fewer than ten. The chain combines TRBV5-1 with TRBJ2-7, with TRBD1 matching 7 bases. Germline CDR1 is SGHRS and CDR2 is YFSETQ. This CDR3 region has 13 residues. V lost 4 bases, J lost 7 bases, and 8 bases stayed unmatched. Here the CDR3 DNA reads TGCGCCAGCAGCGCAGGACAGGCCTGGGAGCAGTACTTC. Translated, it gives CASSAGQAWEQYF.

Concerning this clone itself: Other DNA sequences in this sample translate to the same CDR3. The CDR3 here is CASSSAYEQYF. CDR3 DNA: TGTGCCAGCAGTAGTGCCTACGAGCAGTACTTC. V is TRBV7-2 and J is TRBJ2-7, with D hard to call. Looked up from germline, CDR1 is SGHTA and CDR2 is FQGNSA. CDR3 length: 11 residues. V was clipped by 6 bases and J by 2 bases, with 5 bases between them. The full variable domain, in which reference TRBV7-2 and TRBJ2-7 provide the parts outside the CDR3, is GAGVSQSPSNKVTEKGKDVELRCDPISGHTALYWYRQSLGQGLEFLIYFQGNSAPDKSGLPSDRFSAERTGGSVSTLTIQRTQQEDSAVYLCASSSAYEQYFGPGTRLTVT.

This chain uses TRBV29-1 with TRBJ1-6; TRBD1 might be the D (5 bases). Between the trimmed V and J ends, which lost 1 base and 14 bases, there was a span of 15 bases. This CDR3 contains 13 residues. Germline lookup yields CDR1 SQVTM and CDR2 ANQGSEA. CDR3 in DNA: TGCAGCGTTGAAGTGGTTCAGGGTATGGCCCTCCACTTT. Translated: CSVEVVQGMALHF.

The chain has TRBV19 and TRBJ2-3; D is ambiguous. The CDR3 covers 14 residues. Germline lookup yields CDR1 LNHDA and CDR2 SQIVND (reference sequence). The germline V and J ends were trimmed by 5 bases and 2 bases, with 11 bases remaining between them. CDR3 DNA: TGTGCCAGTAGTCCGCAGGTAACCACAGATACGCAGTATTTT. This codes for CASSPQVTTDTQYF.

The V call is TRBV19, the J call TRBJ2-1, with D tentatively TRBD2 (5 bases). CDR3 length equals 15 residues. The V gene lost 2 bases and the J gene lost 3 bases, with 11 bases spanning the gap. Germline lookup yields CDR1 LNHDA and CDR2 SQIVND (reference sequence). CDR3 protein: CASSIRRTLYNEQFF. The CDR3 DNA is TGTGCCAGTAGTATACGGAGGACCCTCTACAATGAGCAGTTCTTC.

This chain uses TRBV2 with TRBJ1-6; D unresolved. The CDR3 length is 15 residues. Trimming took off 1 base at V and 12 bases at J, with 16 bases between the two ends. CDR1 is SNHLY, CDR2 FYNNEI, per germline. The CDR3 region is CASSEGTGSDVPLHF. DNA of the CDR3: TGTGCCAGCAGTGAAGGAACGGGATCCGATGTACCCCTCCACTTT.

The count of this clone is one. In nucleotides, the CDR3 is TGTGCCAGTAGTCCCGGGACTAGCGTTGGCTACGAGCAGTACTTC. Translating gives CASSPGTSVGYEQYF. This rearrangement joins TRBV19 to TRBJ2-7; 10 positions agree with TRBD2. The CDR3 has 15 amino acids. Germline V gene data show CDR1 as LNHDA and CDR2 as SQIVND (reference sequence). V lost 5 bases, J lost 3 bases, and 7 bases stayed unmatched.

The genes are TRBV4-3 and TRBJ2-7; D call uncertain. The germline V gene encodes CDR1 LGHNA and CDR2 YSLEER. The V gene lost 1 base and the J gene lost 4 bases, with 14 bases spanning the gap. The CDR3 is 15 amino acids. CDR3 in DNA: TGCGCCAGCAGCCAAGGGTTTGTGTCAGAATACGAGCAGTACTTC. It encodes CASSQGFVSEYEQYF.

V usage is TRBV7-6 and J usage is TRBJ2-1; 9 positions agree with TRBD2. There are 15 residues in the CDR3. Trimming at V came to 2 bases and at J to 9 bases, leaving 8 bases not matched to a gene. Germline V lookup: CDR1 SGHVS, CDR2 FNYEAQ. The CDR3 sequence is CASSLNGGGAIEQFF. In DNA form, the CDR3 reads TGTGCCAGCAGCTTAAACGGCGGGGGGGCCATTGAGCAGTTCTTC.

The sample holds a few counts of this clone. The chain employs TRBV7-2 and TRBJ2-2; no reliable D call. The V gene's germline CDR1 is SGHTA and CDR2 FQGNSA. Trimming stripped 3 bases from V and 3 bases from J, with 11 bases between. This CDR3 contains 15 residues. The CDR3: CASSLAAQDTGELFF. DNA for the CDR3: TGTGCCAGCAGCTTGGCAGCCCAGGACACCGGGGAGCTGTTTTTT.

The V gene is TRBV7-2, the J gene TRBJ2-3, with 10 bases matching TRBD2. V dropped 3 bases and J dropped 5; count of bases not matched to a gene: 5. Germline V CDR1 and CDR2: SGHTA, FQGNSA. The CDR3 loop spans 15 amino acids. The DNA for the CDR3 is TGTGCCAGCAGCTTTCTAGCGGGGGAGCTAGATACGCAGTATTTT. This translates into CASSFLAGELDTQYF.

V usage is TRBV9 and J usage is TRBJ2-5, with a tentative D call TRBD2 (6 bases). The ends were cut back, 3 bases at V and 2 bases at J, with 11 bases in the middle. CDR3 length: 14 residues. In germline, CDR1 is SGDLS, CDR2 YYNGEE. The CDR3 sequence: CASSAGRSQETQYF. The CDR3 nucleotides are TGTGCCAGCAGCGCCGGGAGATCACAAGAGACCCAGTACTTC.

The V and J genes are TRBV28 and TRBJ1-1; D is perhaps TRBD1 (6 bases). CDR3 length: 15 amino acids. Deletions cut 2 bases from V and 1 base from J, with 11 bases between. Germline values: CDR1 MDHEN, CDR2 SYDVKM. CDR3 in DNA: TGTGCCAGCAGTTTAGGGGGGGCTGGGAACACTGAAGCTTTCTTT. Translating gives CASSLGGAGNTEAFF. The full variable domain, with the rest looked up from reference TRBV28 and TRBJ1-1, is DVKVTQSSRYLVKRTGEKVFLECVQDMDHENMFWYRQDPGLGLRLIYFSYDVKMKEKGDIPEGYSVSREKKERFSLILESASTNQTSMYLCASSLGGAGNTEAFFGQGTRLTVV.

Here the CDR3 DNA reads TGCGCCAGCAGCCAAAGGCCGGTCACACTGGGAGAGGCCACAGATACGCAGTATTTT. Translating it yields CASSQRPVTLGEATDTQYF. The chain employs TRBV4-3 and TRBJ2-3, with D possibly TRBD2 on 5 matching bases. This CDR3 is built from 19 residues. Germline CDR1 reads LGHNA; CDR2 reads YSLEER. The V end was cut by 2 bases, the J end by 2 bases, with 23 bases between.

In nucleotides, the CDR3 is TGTGCCAGCTCCCCGGGGGAACAGCCCCAGCATTTT. This sequence encodes CASSPGEQPQHF. The chain combines TRBV18 with TRBJ1-5, with D possibly TRBD1 on 5 matching bases. The germline CDR1 and CDR2 sequences are KGHSH and LQKENI. Trimming stripped 6 bases from V and 7 bases from J, with 10 bases between. CDR3 length: 12 residues.

V and J are TRBV29-1 and TRBJ1-1; 7 nucleotides line up with TRBD1. The V and J ends lost 5 bases and 2 bases, in that order; junction bases with no gene match: 5. Germline CDR1 SQVTM, CDR2 ANQGSEA. The CDR3 length is 13 residues. This CDR3 is CSVLGTANTEAFF. CDR3 nucleotide sequence: TGCAGCGTTCTGGGGACAGCTAACACTGAAGCTTTCTTT.

The J gene is TRBJ2-2, the V gene TRBV7-9; 13 nucleotides match TRBD2. Germline lookup yields CDR1 SEHNR and CDR2 FQNEAQ (reference sequence). V gave up 5 bases and J gave up 8 bases; unmatched junction bases: 8. The CDR3 totals 16 residues. CDR3: CASSPRTSGGGGELFF. The CDR3 DNA reads as TGTGCCAGCAGCCCCCGGACTAGCGGGGGCGGTGGGGAGCTGTTTTTT.

The chain employs TRBV7-6 and TRBJ1-6; tentatively, D is TRBD1 (6 bases). The CDR3 is 17 amino acids. Germline lookup yields CDR1 SGHVS and CDR2 FNYEAQ. V lost 2 bases and J lost 5, with 16 bases in between. CDR3 coding DNA: TGTGCCAGCAGCTTACTTTCGGGGGGCGCCCATAATTCACCCCTCCACTTT. The encoded protein is CASSLLSGGAHNSPLHF.

The sample holds one count of this clone. The chain recombines TRBV5-5 with TRBJ2-7; TRBD1 is a possible D gene (7 bases). There are 15 residues in the CDR3. In germline, CDR1 is SGHKS, CDR2 YYEKEE (reference sequence). V dropped 4 bases and J dropped 3 bases, with 17 bases sitting between them. The CDR3 spells CASSAGWDSGYEQYF. Here the CDR3 DNA reads TGTGCCAGCAGCGCGGGGTGGGACAGCGGCTACGAGCAGTACTTC.

This clone was observed a few times. V is TRBV19 and J is TRBJ1-2, with D perhaps TRBD1 (6 bases). The CDR3 covers 15 residues. Germline V lookup: CDR1 LNHDA, CDR2 SQIVND (reference sequence). The V and J ends lost 3 bases and 4 bases respectively, with 15 bases between them. Here the CDR3 reads CASSMVGGPIYGYTF. Here the CDR3 DNA reads TGTGCCAGTAGTATGGTAGGGGGACCGATCTATGGCTACACCTTC.

The J gene is TRBJ2-3, the V gene TRBV28, with D possibly matching TRBD1 (6 bases). Germline V gene data show CDR1 as MDHEN and CDR2 as SYDVKM. The length of the CDR3 is 15 residues. The ends were cut back, 9 bases at V and 3 bases at J, with 19 bases in the middle. CDR3 sequence reads: CASDKQGQSTDTQYF. As DNA, the CDR3 is TGTGCCAGTGATAAGCAGGGGCAGAGTACAGATACGCAGTATTTT.

Comment on this clone: Other DNA sequences in this specimen translate into the identical CDR3. The chain joins TRBV18 to TRBJ1-1; TRBD1 agrees at 7 bases. This CDR3 contains 14 residues. CDR1 and CDR2 from the germline V gene are KGHSH and LQKENI. Germline trimming cut 3 bases from V and 1 base from J; bases unmatched to any gene: 2. The CDR3 nucleotides are TGTGCCAGCTCACCCCAGGGGGGGAACACTGAAGCTTTCTTT. This encodes CASSPQGGNTEAFF.

A few counts support this clone. The J gene is TRBJ2-2, the V gene TRBV7-2, with D tentatively TRBD1 (6 bases). V lost 3 bases and J lost 5, with 10 bases in between. Germline V CDR1 and CDR2: SGHTA, FQGNSA. The CDR3 runs 14 residues. The CDR3 spells CASSFGTRTGELFF. The CDR3 region has the DNA TGTGCCAGCAGCTTCGGGACAAGGACCGGGGAGCTGTTTTTT.

The chain joins TRBV4-3 to TRBJ1-6; the match to TRBD1 covers 9 bases. The CDR3 runs 17 residues. Germline CDR1 and CDR2: LGHNA and YSLEER. The V segment lost 0 bases and the J segment 7 bases; nucleotides outside the gene matches: 7. CDR3 loop: CASSQEYGDRVNSPLHF. The CDR3 DNA reads TGCGCCAGCAGCCAAGAATATGGGGACAGGGTAAATTCACCCCTCCACTTT.

The chain links TRBV15 to TRBJ2-3; tentative D call: TRBD2 (6 bases). Germline loops: CDR1 LNHNV, CDR2 YYDKDF (reference sequence). With 0 bases removed from V and 3 bases from J, the gap between germline ends came to 10 bases. This CDR3 is built from 15 residues. The CDR3 DNA sequence: TGTGCCACCAGCAGAGACGCGGAGGGAACAGATACGCAGTATTTT. It is translated as CATSRDAEGTDTQYF. Together with reference TRBV15 and TRBJ2-3, the CDR3 gives the full variable domain: DAMVIQNPRYQVTQFGKPVTLSCSQTLNHNVMYWYQQKSSQAPKLLFHYYDKDFNNEADTPDNFQSRRPNTSFCFLDIRSPGLGDTAMYLCATSRDAEGTDTQYFGPGTRLTVL.